These T cell receptor beta chains were read from a single sample in a study of blood T cell repertoires in COVID-19. Generated by immunoSEQ multiplex PCR, the TCRdb table keeps only in-frame clones and is missing some. The table lists about 62,000 clones, around 80% of them singletons. The sample consisted of peripheral blood. These receptors all stem from a man aged 60-69 years with acute or convalescent COVID-19. The CDR3 runs from the conserved cysteine through the conserved F or W. Fields, in order: D gene, V gene, J gene, clone size, CDR3 DNA, CDR3 protein. A D gene is named only where the DNA matches it firmly. A clone size is listed for some rows: how often the clone was seen (once, few, many), or a class if it is expanded.

TRBD1	TRBV6-6	TRBJ1-3	NA	TGTGCCAGCAGTTACCAACAGGGGTCCGGAAACACCATATATTTT	CASSYQQGSGNTIYF
TRBD1	TRBV5-1	TRBJ2-3	NA	TGCGCCAGCAGCCGCCCGACAGGGGGTGCAGATACGCAGTATTTT	CASSRPTGGADTQYF
NA	TRBV18	TRBJ2-1	NA	TGTGCCAGCTCACGGAGGGCCCTTGAGCAGTTCTTC	CASSRRALEQFF
TRBD2	TRBV7-2	TRBJ2-1	NA	TGTGCCAGCAGCTTTAGGACTAGCGGGGGGTCCTACAATGAGCAGTTCTTC	CASSFRTSGGSYNEQFF
NA	TRBV19	TRBJ1-5	NA	TGTGCCAGTAGTTTGAGGGTTCATCAGCCCCAGCATTTT	CASSLRVHQPQHF
TRBD2	TRBV6-2/TRBV6-3	TRBJ2-3	NA	TGTGCCAGCAGCCCCTTAGCGGGAGGTGTGACAGATACGCAGTATTTT	CASSPLAGGVTDTQYF
TRBD1	TRBV2	TRBJ1-2	NA	TGTGCCAGCAGTGAGGGACAGAGGAGGGGTGGCTACACCTTC	CASSEGQRRGGYTF
NA	TRBV30	TRBJ2-7	NA	TGTGCCTGGGACAAAAACTACGAGCAGTACTTC	CAWDKNYEQYF
NA	TRBV5-5	TRBJ1-4	NA	TGTGCCAGCAGCCCACACGGTGGTCAAGGAGCTAATGAAAAACTGTTTTTT	CASSPHGGQGANEKLFF
NA	TRBV3-1/TRBV3-2	TRBJ1-5	few	TGTGCCAGCAGCCACGGACAGAATAGCAATCAGCCCCAGCATTTT	CASSHGQNSNQPQHF
TRBD2	TRBV6-5	TRBJ2-4	once	TGTGCCAGCAGACGGCGGGAGAACCAAAACATTCAGTACTTC	CASRRRENQNIQYF
NA	TRBV3-1/TRBV3-2	TRBJ1-6	NA	TGTGCCAGCAGCCAAGGGAACGGACTGGGGAAGACACCCCTCCACTTT	CASSQGNGLGKTPLHF
NA	TRBV12-3/TRBV12-4	TRBJ1-5	NA	TGTGCCAGCAGTAAAAAGGGGGATCAGCCCCAGCATTTT	CASSKKGDQPQHF
TRBD2	TRBV2	TRBJ2-1	NA	TGTGCCAGCACCCTTGGCGGGAGTTCCTACAATGAGCAGTTCTTC	CASTLGGSSYNEQFF
NA	TRBV12-3/TRBV12-4	TRBJ2-7	NA	TGTGCCAGCAGTTTAACTAGATTTTACGAGCAGTACTTC	CASSLTRFYEQYF
NA	TRBV12-3/TRBV12-4	TRBJ2-1	many	TGTGCCAGCAGTTTACAGTTGAATGAGCAGTTCTTC	CASSLQLNEQFF
TRBD2	TRBV28	TRBJ2-5	NA	TGTGCCAGCAGCCTACTAGCGGGAGACCAAGAGACCCAGTACTTC	CASSLLAGDQETQYF
TRBD1	TRBV11-2	TRBJ2-3	once	TGTGCCAGCAGCTTCGGGACAGGGGGTGCAGATACGCAGTATTTT	CASSFGTGGADTQYF
NA	TRBV7-9	TRBJ2-2	NA	TGTGCCAGCGGGGGGACAGCGAACACCGGGGAGCTGTTTTTT	CASGGTANTGELFF
TRBD2	TRBV7-2	TRBJ2-3	NA	TGTGCCAGCACCGGTACGGGACTAGCCTATAGCACAGATACGCAGTATTTT	CASTGTGLAYSTDTQYF
NA	TRBV7-2	TRBJ1-4	NA	TGTGCCAGCAGCTTGGGGCCAGTCGAAAAACTGTTTTTT	CASSLGPVEKLFF
TRBD2	TRBV28	TRBJ2-7	NA	TGTGCCAGCAGTTTCCGGACTAGCGGGAGATTGAATGAGCAGTACTTC	CASSFRTSGRLNEQYF
NA	TRBV21-1	TRBJ1-2	NA	TGTGCCAGCAGCAGGAAGGGACAGTTCGACAACTATGGCTACACCTTC	CASSRKGQFDNYGYTF
TRBD1	TRBV6-6	TRBJ1-6	few	TGTGCCAGCAGTTACTCGAGAGGGACAGGGAATTCACCCCTCCACTTT	CASSYSRGTGNSPLHF
NA	TRBV24-1	TRBJ2-1	NA	TGTGCCACCTCCAGGGCTCGCAATGAGCAGTTCTTC	CATSRARNEQFF
NA	TRBV5-5	TRBJ2-1	NA	TGTGCCAGCAGCTTGGGATTGGTTGGGGGCCAAGGCGAGCAGTTCTTC	CASSLGLVGGQGEQFF
TRBD1	TRBV5-1	TRBJ2-1	NA	TGCGCCAGCAGCTTCCGGACAGGGGCCTACAATGAGCAGTTCTTC	CASSFRTGAYNEQFF
NA	TRBV24-1	TRBJ2-3	NA	TGTGCCGCTGCGGGCACAGATACGCAGTATTTT	CAAAGTDTQYF
NA	TRBV5-5	TRBJ1-3	NA	TGTGCCAGCAGCTTGATGGGGGCAGCTGGAAACACCATATATTTT	CASSLMGAAGNTIYF
NA	TRBV25-1	TRBJ1-1	NA	TGTGCCAGCAGTGAGCCGGGGGGCAGGGGAAAAGCTTTCTTT	CASSEPGGRGKAFF
NA	TRBV27	TRBJ1-5	NA	TGTGCCAGCAGTTTATGGGGGGGCAATCAGCCCCAGCATTTT	CASSLWGGNQPQHF
TRBD2	TRBV5-8	TRBJ2-1	NA	TGTGCCAGCAGCTTATTGCTAGCGGGCAATGAGCAGTTCTTC	CASSLLLAGNEQFF
NA	TRBV21-1	TRBJ1-1	few	TGTGCCAGCAGCAAAGCGAATAGACAGGGCAACCCCTGGGCTTTCTTT	CASSKANRQGNPWAFF
NA	TRBV29-1	TRBJ1-5	once	TGCAGCGTGAGTAGTGGCAATCAGCCCCAGCATTTT	CSVSSGNQPQHF
NA	TRBV28	TRBJ1-5	NA	TGTGCCAGCAGCAACGGGGGAAGCAATCAGCCCCAGCATTTT	CASSNGGSNQPQHF
NA	TRBV28	TRBJ2-1	NA	TGTGCCAGCAGTAGACTCCGGAGCAGCTCCTACAATGAGCAGTTCTTC	CASSRLRSSSYNEQFF
NA	TRBV6-6	TRBJ2-7	NA	TGTGCCAGCAGTTACAAAGGGGCTCTGGACGAGCAGTACTTC	CASSYKGALDEQYF
NA	TRBV7-3	TRBJ2-1	once	TGTGCCAGCAGCTTAGGGGCCGCCAATGAGCAGTTCTTC	CASSLGAANEQFF
TRBD1	TRBV7-2	TRBJ2-2	NA	TGTGCCAGCAGCTCTTACGACAGGGCGAACACCGGGGAGCTGTTTTTT	CASSSYDRANTGELFF
TRBD1	TRBV18	TRBJ1-6	once	TGTGCCAGCTCACCCATTCGACAGGGGAATTCACCCCTCCACTTT	CASSPIRQGNSPLHF
NA	TRBV19	TRBJ1-5	once	TGTGCCAGTAGTTGGGAGGTGACAGTTAGCAATCAGCCCCAGCATTTT	CASSWEVTVSNQPQHF
NA	TRBV7-9	TRBJ1-1	NA	TGTGCCAGCAGCCCGGAGCGGGCCATCGGGGACACTGAAGCTTTCTTT	CASSPERAIGDTEAFF
NA	TRBV15	TRBJ2-7	few	TGTGCCACCAGCAATGTATGGGGCGGACGGCGCGCCTACGAGCAGTACTTC	CATSNVWGGRRAYEQYF
NA	TRBV29-1	TRBJ2-7	NA	TGCAGCGTTGTCTCAGCGGGTCACTACGAGCAGTACTTC	CSVVSAGHYEQYF
NA	TRBV14	TRBJ2-1	NA	TGTGCCAGCAGCCGATCTAGTATACTCTACAATGAGCAGTTCTTC	CASSRSSILYNEQFF
NA	TRBV7-9	TRBJ1-5	NA	TGTGCCAGCAGCTTACCCCCAGAATACAATCAGCCCCAGCATTTT	CASSLPPEYNQPQHF
NA	TRBV28	TRBJ2-2	NA	TGTGCCAGCAGTTTATACCCCGAGGGCCCCGGGGAGCTGTTTTTT	CASSLYPEGPGELFF
NA	TRBV28	TRBJ1-2	NA	TGTGCCAGCAGGTCTAATAAGGGGCCAACTAACTATGGCTACACCTTC	CASRSNKGPTNYGYTF
TRBD2	TRBV27	TRBJ2-7	NA	TGTGCCAGCAAGACCAAGGAGCTAGCGGGCTTCGACGAGCAGTACTTC	CASKTKELAGFDEQYF
TRBD1	TRBV28	TRBJ1-5	NA	TGTGCCAGCCGGACAGGGGTTAATCAGCCCCAGCATTTT	CASRTGVNQPQHF
TRBD1	TRBV5-5	TRBJ2-1	once	TGTGCCAGCAGCTGGAACGACAGGGCTCTCCAGTTCTTC	CASSWNDRALQFF
TRBD1	TRBV25-1	TRBJ2-1	NA	TGTGCCAGCAGTGGAACAGGGGATGAGCAGTTCTTC	CASSGTGDEQFF
NA	TRBV3-1/TRBV3-2	TRBJ1-3	NA	TGTGCCAGCAGCCAAGATGCAGGGTTTCCTGGAAACACCATATATTTT	CASSQDAGFPGNTIYF
NA	TRBV19	TRBJ1-1	NA	TGTGCCAGTAGTGCCCAGCGTCACACTGAAGCTTTCTTT	CASSAQRHTEAFF